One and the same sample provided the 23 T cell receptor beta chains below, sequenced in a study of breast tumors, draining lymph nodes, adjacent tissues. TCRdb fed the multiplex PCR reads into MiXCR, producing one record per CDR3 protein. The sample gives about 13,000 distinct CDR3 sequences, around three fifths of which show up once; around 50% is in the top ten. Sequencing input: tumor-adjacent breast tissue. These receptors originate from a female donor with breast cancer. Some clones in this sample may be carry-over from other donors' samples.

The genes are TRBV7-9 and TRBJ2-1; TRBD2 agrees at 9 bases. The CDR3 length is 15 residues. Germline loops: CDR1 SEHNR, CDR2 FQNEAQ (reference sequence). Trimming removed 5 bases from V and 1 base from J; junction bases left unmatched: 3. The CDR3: CASSLSGSSYNEQFF. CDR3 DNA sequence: TGTGCCAGCAGCCTTAGCGGGAGTTCCTACAATGAGCAGTTCTTC.

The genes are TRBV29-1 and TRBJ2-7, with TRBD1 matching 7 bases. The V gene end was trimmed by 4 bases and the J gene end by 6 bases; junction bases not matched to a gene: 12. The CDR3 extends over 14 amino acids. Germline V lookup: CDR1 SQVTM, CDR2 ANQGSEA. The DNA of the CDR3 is TGCAGCGTTGGGAATGAAGGGGGCCTAGGCGAGCAGTACTTC. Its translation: CSVGNEGGLGEQYF.

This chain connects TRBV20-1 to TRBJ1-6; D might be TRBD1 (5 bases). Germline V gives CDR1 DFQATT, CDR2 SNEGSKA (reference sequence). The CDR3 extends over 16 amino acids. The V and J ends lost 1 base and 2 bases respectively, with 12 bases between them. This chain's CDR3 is CSARVGGEPYNSPLHF. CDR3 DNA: TGCAGTGCTAGAGTCGGGGGGGAACCCTATAATTCACCCCTCCACTTT.

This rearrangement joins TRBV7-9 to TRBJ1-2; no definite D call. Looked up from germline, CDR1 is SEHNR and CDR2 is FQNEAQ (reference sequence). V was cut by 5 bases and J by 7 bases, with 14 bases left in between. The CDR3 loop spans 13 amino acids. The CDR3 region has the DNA TGTGCCAGCAGCCCAGCTCCCGACACTGGCTACACCTTC. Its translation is CASSPAPDTGYTF.

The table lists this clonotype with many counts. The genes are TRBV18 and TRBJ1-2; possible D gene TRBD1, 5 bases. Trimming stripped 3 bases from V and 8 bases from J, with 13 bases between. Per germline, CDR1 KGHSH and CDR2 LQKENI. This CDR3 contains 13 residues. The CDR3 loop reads CASSPQGTEGYTF. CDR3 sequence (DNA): TGTGCCAGCTCACCCCAGGGTACGGAAGGCTACACCTTC.

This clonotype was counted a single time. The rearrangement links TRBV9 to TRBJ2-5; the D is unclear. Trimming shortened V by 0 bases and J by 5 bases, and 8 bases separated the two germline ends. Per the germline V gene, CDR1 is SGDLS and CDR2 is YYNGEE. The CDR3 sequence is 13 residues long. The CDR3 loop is CASSVGLGETQYF. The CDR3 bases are TGTGCCAGCAGCGTAGGTCTAGGGGAGACCCAGTACTTC. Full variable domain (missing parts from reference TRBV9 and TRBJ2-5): DSGVTQTPKHLITATGQRVTLRCSPRSGDLSVYWYQQSLDQGLQFLIQYYNGEERAKGNILERFSAQQFPDLHSELNLSSLELGDSALYFCASSVGLGETQYFGPGTRLLVL.

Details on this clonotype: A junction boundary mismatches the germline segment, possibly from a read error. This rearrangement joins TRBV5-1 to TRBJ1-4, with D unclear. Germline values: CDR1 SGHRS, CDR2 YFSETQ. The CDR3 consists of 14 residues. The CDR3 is CASSFSGPNEKLFF. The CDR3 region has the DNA TGTGCCAGCAGCTTTTCGGGTCCTAATGAAAAACTGTTTTTT.

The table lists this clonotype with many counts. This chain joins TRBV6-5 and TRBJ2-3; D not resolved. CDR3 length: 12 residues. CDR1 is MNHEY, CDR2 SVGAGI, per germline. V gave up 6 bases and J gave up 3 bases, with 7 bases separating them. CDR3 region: CASRAGTDTQYF. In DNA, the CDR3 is TGTGCCAGCAGGGCCGGGACAGATACGCAGTATTTT.

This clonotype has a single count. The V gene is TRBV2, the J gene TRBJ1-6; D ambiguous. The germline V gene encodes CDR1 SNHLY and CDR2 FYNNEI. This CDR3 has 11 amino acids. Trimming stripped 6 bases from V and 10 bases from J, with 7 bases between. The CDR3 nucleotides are TGTGCCAGCAGGACTCGGTCACCCCTCCACTTT. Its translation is CASRTRSPLHF.

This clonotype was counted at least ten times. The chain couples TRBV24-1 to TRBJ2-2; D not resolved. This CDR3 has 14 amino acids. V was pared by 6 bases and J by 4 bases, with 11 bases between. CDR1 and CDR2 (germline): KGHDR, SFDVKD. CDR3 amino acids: CATSRTGGTGELFF. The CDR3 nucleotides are TGTGCCACCAGTAGGACGGGTGGCACCGGGGAGCTGTTTTTT.

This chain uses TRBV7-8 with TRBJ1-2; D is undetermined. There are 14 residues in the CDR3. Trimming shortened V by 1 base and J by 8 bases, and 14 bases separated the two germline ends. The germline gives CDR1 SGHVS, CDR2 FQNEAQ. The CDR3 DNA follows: TGTGCCAGCAGCTTAGGTCTTACAGACCAGGGCTACACCTTC. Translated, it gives CASSLGLTDQGYTF.

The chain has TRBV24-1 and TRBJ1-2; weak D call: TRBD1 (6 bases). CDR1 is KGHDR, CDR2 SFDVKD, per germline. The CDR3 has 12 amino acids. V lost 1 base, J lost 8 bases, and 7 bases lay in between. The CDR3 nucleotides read TGTGCCACCAGTGATTTTGGGGGCGGCTACACCTTC. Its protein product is CATSDFGGGYTF.

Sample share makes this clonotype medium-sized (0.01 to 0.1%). The CDR3 DNA reads as TGTGCCAGCAGGACTAGCGGGGTATACAATGAGCAGTTCTTC. Translated, it gives CASRTSGVYNEQFF. This chain connects TRBV7-2 to TRBJ2-1; TRBD2 matches 11 bases. CDR3 length equals 14 residues. V shed 6 bases and J 4 bases; nucleotides not matched to a gene: 2. Germline values: CDR1 SGHTA, CDR2 FQGNSA.

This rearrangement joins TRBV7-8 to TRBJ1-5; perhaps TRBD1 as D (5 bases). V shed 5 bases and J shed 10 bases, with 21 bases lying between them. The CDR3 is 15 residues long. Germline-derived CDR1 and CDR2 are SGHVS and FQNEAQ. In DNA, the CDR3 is TGTGCCAGCAGCGTATACCGGGACGCGGGCATCCCCCAGCATTTT. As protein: CASSVYRDAGIPQHF. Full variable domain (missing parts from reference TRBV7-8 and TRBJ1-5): GAGVSQSPRYKVAKRGQDVALRCDPISGHVSLFWYQQALGQGPEFLTYFQNEAQLDKSGLPSDRFFAERPEGSVSTLKIQRTQQEDSAVYLCASSVYRDAGIPQHFGDGTRLSIL.

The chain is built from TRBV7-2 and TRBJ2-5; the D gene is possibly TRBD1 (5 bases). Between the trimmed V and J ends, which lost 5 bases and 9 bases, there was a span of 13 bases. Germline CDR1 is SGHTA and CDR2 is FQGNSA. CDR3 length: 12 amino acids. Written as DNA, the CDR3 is TGTGCCAGCAGCACCAGGGTGATGGCCCAGTACTTC. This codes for CASSTRVMAQYF.

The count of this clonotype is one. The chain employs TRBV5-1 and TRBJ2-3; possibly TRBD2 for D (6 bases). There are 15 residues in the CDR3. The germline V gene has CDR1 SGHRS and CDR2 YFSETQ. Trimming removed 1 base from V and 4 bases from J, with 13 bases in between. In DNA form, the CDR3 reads TGCGCCAGCAGCTTGTTGAGCGGGCAGTCAGATACGCAGTATTTT. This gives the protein CASSLLSGQSDTQYF.

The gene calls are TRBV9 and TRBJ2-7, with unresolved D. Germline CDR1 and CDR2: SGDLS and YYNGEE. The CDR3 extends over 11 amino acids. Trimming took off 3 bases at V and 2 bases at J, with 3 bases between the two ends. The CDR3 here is CASSGTYEQYF. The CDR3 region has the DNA TGTGCCAGCAGCGGTACCTACGAGCAGTACTTC. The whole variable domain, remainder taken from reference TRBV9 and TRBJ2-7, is DSGVTQTPKHLITATGQRVTLRCSPRSGDLSVYWYQQSLDQGLQFLIQYYNGEERAKGNILERFSAQQFPDLHSELNLSSLELGDSALYFCASSGTYEQYFGPGTRLTVT.

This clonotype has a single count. DNA of the CDR3: TGCAGTGCTAAACCGGGACAGGGAGACTATGGCTACACCTTC. Translation gives CSAKPGQGDYGYTF. The rearrangement links TRBV20-1 to TRBJ1-2; 9 positions match TRBD1. Germline V CDR1 and CDR2: DFQATT, SNEGSKA (reference sequence). The ends lost 4 bases at V and 3 bases at J; junction bases unmatched: 6. The length of the CDR3 is 14 residues.

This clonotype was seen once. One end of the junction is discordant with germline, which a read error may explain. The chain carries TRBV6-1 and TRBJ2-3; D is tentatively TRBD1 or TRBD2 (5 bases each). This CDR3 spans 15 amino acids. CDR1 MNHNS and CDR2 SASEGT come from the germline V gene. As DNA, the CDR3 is TGTGCCAGCAGTCTCGCGACAGCTAGCACAGGTACGCAGTATTTT. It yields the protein CASSLATASTGTQYF.

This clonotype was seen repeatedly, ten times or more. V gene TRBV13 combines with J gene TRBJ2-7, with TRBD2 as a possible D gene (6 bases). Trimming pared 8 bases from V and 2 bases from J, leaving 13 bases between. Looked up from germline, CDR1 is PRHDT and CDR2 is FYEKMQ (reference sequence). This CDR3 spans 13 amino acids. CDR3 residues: CASDMGGTYEQYF. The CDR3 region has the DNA TGTGCCAGCGACATGGGAGGTACCTACGAGCAGTACTTC.

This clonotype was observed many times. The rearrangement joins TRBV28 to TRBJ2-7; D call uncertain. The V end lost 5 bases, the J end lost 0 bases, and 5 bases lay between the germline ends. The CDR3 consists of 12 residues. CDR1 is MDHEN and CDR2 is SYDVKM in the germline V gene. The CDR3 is CASSRYSYEQYF. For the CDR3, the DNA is TGTGCCAGCAGTAGGTACTCCTACGAGCAGTACTTC.

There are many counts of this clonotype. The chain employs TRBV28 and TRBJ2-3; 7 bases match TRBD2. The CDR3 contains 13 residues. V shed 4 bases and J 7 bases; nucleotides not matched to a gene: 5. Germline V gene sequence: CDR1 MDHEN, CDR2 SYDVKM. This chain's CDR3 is CASSSRDYHTQYF. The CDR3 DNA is TGTGCCAGCAGTTCCCGGGACTACCATACGCAGTATTTT.

The CDR3 nucleotides read TGTGCCAGCAGTCAGTTTCGGACCAGCGGGAGCAGCACAGATACGCAGTATTTT. This translates into CASSQFRTSGSSTDTQYF. The V and J genes are TRBV6-2 or TRBV6-3 and TRBJ2-3; 8 bases are a match to TRBD2. After removal of 5 bases from V and 0 bases from J, the junction contained 13 bases not matched to a gene. Germline loops: CDR1 MNHEY, CDR2 SVGEGT. The CDR3 is 18 residues long.